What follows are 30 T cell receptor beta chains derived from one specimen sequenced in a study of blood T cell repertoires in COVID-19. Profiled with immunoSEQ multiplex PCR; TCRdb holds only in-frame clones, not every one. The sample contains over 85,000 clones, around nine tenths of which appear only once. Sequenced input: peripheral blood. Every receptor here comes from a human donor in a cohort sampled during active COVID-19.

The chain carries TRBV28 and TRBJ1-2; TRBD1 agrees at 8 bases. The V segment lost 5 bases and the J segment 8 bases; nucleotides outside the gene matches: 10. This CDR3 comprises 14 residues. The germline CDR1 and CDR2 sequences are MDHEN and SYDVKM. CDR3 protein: CASSIPGQALGYTF. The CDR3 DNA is TGTGCCAGCAGTATACCGGGACAGGCTTTGGGCTACACCTTC.

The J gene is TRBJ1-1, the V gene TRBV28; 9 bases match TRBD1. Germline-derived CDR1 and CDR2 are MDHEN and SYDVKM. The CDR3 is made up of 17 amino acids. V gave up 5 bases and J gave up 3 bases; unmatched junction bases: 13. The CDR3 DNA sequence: TGTGCCAGCAGTGTGCGACAGGGGGTGAGCGGGGACACTGAAGCTTTCTTT. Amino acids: CASSVRQGVSGDTEAFF.

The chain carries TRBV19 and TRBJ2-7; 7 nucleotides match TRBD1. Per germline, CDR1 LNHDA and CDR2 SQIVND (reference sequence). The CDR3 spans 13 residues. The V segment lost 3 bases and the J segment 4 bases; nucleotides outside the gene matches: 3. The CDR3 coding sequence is TGTGCCAGTAGTATGACAGGGCGATACGAGCAGTACTTC. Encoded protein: CASSMTGRYEQYF.

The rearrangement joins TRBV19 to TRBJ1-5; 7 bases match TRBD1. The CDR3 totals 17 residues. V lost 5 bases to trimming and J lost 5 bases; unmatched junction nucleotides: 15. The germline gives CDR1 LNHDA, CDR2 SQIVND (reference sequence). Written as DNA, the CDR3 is TGTGCCAGTAGTTTCCGGACAGGAATGCTAGCAGATCAGCCCCAGCATTTT. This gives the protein CASSFRTGMLADQPQHF.

CDR3 sequence reads: CAWSIARQGPRVYGYTF. The CDR3 DNA follows: TGTGCCTGGAGTATTGCACGCCAGGGGCCCCGGGTCTATGGCTACACCTTC. The chain links TRBV30 to TRBJ1-2, with D maybe TRBD1 (6 bases). Trimming removed 2 bases at V and 4 bases at J, with 23 bases between. CDR3 length: 17 residues. Germline CDR1 and CDR2: GTSNPN and SVGIG (reference sequence).

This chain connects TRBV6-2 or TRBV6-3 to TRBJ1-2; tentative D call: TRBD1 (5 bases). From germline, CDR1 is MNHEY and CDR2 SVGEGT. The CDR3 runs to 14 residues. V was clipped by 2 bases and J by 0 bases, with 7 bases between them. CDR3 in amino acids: CASSYGHANYGYTF. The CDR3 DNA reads TGTGCCAGCAGTTACGGACACGCTAACTATGGCTACACCTTC.

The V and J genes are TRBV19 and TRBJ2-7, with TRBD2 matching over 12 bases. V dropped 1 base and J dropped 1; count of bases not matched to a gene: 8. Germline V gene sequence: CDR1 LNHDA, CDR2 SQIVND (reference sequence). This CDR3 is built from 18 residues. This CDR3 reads CASSIARGLAGQSYEQYF. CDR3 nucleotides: TGTGCCAGTAGTATAGCCCGCGGACTAGCGGGGCAGTCCTACGAGCAGTACTTC.

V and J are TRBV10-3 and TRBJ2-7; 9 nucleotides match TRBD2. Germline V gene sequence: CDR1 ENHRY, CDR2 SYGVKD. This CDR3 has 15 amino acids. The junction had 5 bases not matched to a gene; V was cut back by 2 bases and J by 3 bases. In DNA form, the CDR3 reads TGTGCCATCAGTGAGGGGGGACTAGCTTTCTACGAGCAGTACTTC. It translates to CAISEGGLAFYEQYF.

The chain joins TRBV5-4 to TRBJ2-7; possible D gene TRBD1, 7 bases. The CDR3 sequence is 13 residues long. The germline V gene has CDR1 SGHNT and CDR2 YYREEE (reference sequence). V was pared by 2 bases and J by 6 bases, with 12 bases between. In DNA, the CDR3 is TGTGCCAGCAGCTTTTCAGGGGGGCGCGAGCAGTACTTC. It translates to CASSFSGGREQYF.

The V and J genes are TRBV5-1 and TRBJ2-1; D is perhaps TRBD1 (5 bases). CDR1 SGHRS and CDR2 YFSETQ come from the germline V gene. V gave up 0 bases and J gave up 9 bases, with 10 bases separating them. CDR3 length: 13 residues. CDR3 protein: CASSLGLQGEQFF. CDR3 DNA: TGCGCCAGCAGCTTGGGACTGCAGGGTGAGCAGTTCTTC.

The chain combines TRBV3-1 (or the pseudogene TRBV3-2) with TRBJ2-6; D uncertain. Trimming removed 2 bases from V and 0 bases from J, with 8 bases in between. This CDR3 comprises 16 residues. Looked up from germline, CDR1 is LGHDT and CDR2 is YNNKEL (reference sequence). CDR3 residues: CASSQSWSSGANVLTF. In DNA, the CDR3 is TGTGCCAGCAGCCAATCGTGGAGCTCTGGGGCCAACGTCCTGACTTTC.

The CDR3: CASGWTVTEAFF. The CDR3, as DNA: TGTGCTAGTGGCTGGACAGTCACTGAAGCTTTCTTT. V usage is TRBV12-5 and J usage is TRBJ1-1; D possibly corresponds to TRBD1 (6 bases). The CDR3 spans 12 residues. Germline lookup yields CDR1 LGHNT and CDR2 FRNRAP. V was clipped by 6 bases and J by 4 bases, with 9 bases between them.

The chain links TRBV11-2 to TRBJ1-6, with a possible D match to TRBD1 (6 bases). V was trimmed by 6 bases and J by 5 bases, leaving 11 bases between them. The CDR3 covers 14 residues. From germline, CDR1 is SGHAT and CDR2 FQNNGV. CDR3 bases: TGTGCCAGCAGTAAAGACAGGAATAATTCACCCCTCCACTTT. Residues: CASSKDRNNSPLHF.

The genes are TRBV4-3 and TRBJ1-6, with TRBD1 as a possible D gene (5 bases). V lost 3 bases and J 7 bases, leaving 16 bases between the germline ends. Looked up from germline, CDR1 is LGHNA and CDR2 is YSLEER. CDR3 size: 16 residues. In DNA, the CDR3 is TGCGCCAGCAGCCAGACAGTCAGGGCCCAAAATTCACCCCTCCACTTT. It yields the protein CASSQTVRAQNSPLHF.

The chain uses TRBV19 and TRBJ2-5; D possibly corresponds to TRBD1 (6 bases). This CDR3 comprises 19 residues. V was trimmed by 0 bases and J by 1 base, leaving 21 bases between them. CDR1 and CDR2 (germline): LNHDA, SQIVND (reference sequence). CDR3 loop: CASSIDEENNEDSQETQYF. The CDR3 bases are TGTGCCAGTAGTATAGATGAGGAAAATAATGAGGACAGCCAAGAGACCCAGTACTTC.

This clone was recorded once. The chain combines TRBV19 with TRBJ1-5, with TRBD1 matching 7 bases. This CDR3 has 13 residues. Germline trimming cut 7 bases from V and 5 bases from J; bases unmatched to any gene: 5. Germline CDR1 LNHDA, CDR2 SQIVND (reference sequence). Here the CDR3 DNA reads TGTGCCAGTAATCGCCAGGGGGATCAGCCCCAGCATTTT. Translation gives CASNRQGDQPQHF.

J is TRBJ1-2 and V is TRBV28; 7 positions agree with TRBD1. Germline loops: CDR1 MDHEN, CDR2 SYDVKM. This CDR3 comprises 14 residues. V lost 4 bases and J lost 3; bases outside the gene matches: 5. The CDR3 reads CASSSNDRDYGYTF. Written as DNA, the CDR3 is TGTGCCAGCAGTTCTAATGACAGGGACTATGGCTACACCTTC.

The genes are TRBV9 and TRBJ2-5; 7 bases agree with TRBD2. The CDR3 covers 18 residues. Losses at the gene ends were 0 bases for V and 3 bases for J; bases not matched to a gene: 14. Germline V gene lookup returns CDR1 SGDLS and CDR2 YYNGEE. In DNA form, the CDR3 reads TGTGCCAGCAGCGTAGGGACTAGAATCTTCGCGCTTAAAGAGACCCAGTACTTC. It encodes CASSVGTRIFALKETQYF.

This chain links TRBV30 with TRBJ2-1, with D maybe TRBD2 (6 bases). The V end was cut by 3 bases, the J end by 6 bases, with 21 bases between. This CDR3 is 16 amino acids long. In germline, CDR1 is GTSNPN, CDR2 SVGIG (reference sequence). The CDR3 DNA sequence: TGTGCCTGGAGCGACAAACCGACTAGTAGGATCAATGAGCAGTTCTTC. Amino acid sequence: CAWSDKPTSRINEQFF. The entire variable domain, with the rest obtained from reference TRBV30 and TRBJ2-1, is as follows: SQTIHQWPATLVQPVGSPLSLECTVEGTSNPNLYWYRQAAGRGLQLLFYSVGIGQISSEVPQNLSASRPQDRQFILSSKKLLLSDSGFYLCAWSDKPTSRINEQFFGPGTRLTVL.

CDR3 DNA sequence: TGTGCCAGCAGTACGGGACAGGGCCCTGAAGCTTTCTTT. It translates to CASSTGQGPEAFF. V is TRBV12-3 or TRBV12-4 and J is TRBJ1-1; 9 bases align to TRBD1. The CDR3 spans 13 residues. Losses at the gene ends were 5 bases for V and 6 bases for J; bases not matched to a gene: 4.

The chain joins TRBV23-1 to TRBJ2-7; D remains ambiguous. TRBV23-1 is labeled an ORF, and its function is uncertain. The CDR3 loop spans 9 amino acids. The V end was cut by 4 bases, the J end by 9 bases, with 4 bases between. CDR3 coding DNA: TGCGCCAGCAGTCGGAGGCAGTACTTC. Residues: CASSRRQYF.

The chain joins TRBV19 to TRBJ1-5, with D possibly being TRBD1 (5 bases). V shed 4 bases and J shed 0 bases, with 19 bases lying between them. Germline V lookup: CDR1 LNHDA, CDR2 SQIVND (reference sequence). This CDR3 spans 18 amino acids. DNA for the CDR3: TGTGCCAGTAGTAGCCCTATAGGTGGGGCCTATAGCAATCAGCCCCAGCATTTT. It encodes CASSSPIGGAYSNQPQHF.

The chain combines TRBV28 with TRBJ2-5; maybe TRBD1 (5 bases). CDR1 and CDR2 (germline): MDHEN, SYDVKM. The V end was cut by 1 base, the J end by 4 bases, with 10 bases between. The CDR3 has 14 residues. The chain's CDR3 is CASSLLGAGETQYF. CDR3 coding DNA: TGTGCCAGCAGTTTATTAGGGGCAGGAGAGACCCAGTACTTC.

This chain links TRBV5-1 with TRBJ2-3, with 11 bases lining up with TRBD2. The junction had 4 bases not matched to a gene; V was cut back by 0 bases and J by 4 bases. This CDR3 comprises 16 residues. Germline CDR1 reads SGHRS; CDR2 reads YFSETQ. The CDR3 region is CASSLEASGGSDTQYF. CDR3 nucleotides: TGCGCCAGCAGCTTGGAGGCTAGCGGGGGGTCAGATACGCAGTATTTT.

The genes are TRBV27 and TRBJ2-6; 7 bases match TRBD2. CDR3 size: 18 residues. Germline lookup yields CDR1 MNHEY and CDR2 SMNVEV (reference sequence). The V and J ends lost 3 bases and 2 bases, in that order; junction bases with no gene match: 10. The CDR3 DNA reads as TGTGCCAGCAGTTTCTCCGGGAGGTGGCGGGCTGGGGCCAACGTCCTGACTTTC. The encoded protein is CASSFSGRWRAGANVLTF.

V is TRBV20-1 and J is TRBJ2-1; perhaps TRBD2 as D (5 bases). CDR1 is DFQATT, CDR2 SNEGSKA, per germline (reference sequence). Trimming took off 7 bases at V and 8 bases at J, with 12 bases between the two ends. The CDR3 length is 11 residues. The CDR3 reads CSVQEVHEQFF. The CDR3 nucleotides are TGCAGTGTCCAGGAGGTACATGAGCAGTTCTTC.

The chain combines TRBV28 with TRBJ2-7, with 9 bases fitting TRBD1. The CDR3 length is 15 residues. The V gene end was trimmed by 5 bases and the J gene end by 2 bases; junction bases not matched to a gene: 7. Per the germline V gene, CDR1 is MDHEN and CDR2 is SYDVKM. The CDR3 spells CASSARRTGAYEQYF. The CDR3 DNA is TGTGCCAGCAGTGCGCGAAGGACAGGGGCCTACGAGCAGTACTTC.

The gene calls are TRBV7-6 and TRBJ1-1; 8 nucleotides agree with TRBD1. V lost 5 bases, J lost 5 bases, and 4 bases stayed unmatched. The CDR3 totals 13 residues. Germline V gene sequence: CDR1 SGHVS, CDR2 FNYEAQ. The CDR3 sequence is CASSPRGRTEAFF. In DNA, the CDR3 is TGTGCCAGCAGCCCCAGGGGGCGGACTGAAGCTTTCTTT.

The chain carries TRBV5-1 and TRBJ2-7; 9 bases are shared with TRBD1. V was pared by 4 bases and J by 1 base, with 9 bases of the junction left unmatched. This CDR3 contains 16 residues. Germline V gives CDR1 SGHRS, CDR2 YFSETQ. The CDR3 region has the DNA TGCGCCAGCAGCCCAGGACAGGGGAAGACTTCCTACGAGCAGTACTTC. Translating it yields CASSPGQGKTSYEQYF.

In nucleotides, the CDR3 is TGTGCCATCAGTGGTTCAGTCTCTGGAAACACCATATATTTT. This translates into CAISGSVSGNTIYF. This sequence joins TRBV10-3 and TRBJ1-3; the D is unclear. The CDR3 is 14 amino acids. V was clipped by 4 bases and J by 0 bases, with 7 bases between them. Per the germline V gene, CDR1 is ENHRY and CDR2 is SYGVKD.